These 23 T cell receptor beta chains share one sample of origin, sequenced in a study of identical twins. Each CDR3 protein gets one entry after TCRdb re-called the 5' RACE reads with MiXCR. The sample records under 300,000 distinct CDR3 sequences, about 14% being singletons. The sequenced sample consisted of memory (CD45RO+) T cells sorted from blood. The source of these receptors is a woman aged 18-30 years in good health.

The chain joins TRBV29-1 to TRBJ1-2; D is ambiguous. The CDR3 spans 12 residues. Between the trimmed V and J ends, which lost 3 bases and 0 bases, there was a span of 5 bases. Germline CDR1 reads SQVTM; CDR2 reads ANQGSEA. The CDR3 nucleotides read TGCAGCGTTGAGGGCTCTAACTATGGCTACACCTTC. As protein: CSVEGSNYGYTF. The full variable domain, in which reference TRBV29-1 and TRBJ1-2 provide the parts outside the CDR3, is SAVISQKPSRDICQRGTSLTIQCQVDSQVTMMFWYRQQPGQSLTLIATANQGSEATYESGFVIDKFPISRPNLTFSTLTVSNMSPEDSSIYLCSVEGSNYGYTFGSGTRLTVV.

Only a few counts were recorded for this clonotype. The CDR3 loop is CASSYKSNYGYTF. The CDR3 DNA is TGTGCCAGCAGTTATAAGAGCAACTATGGCTACACCTTC. The genes are TRBV6-6 and TRBJ1-2, with D hard to call. Germline V lookup: CDR1 MNHNY, CDR2 SVGAGI (reference sequence). There are 13 residues in the CDR3. V was shortened by 3 bases and J by 2 bases, with 7 bases between the two germline ends.

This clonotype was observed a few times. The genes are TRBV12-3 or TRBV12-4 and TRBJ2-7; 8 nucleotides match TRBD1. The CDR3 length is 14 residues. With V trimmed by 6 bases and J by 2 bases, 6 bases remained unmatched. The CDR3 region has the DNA TGTGCCAGCAGCAGGGGGCTAGCCCCCTACGAGCAGTACTTC. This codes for CASSRGLAPYEQYF.

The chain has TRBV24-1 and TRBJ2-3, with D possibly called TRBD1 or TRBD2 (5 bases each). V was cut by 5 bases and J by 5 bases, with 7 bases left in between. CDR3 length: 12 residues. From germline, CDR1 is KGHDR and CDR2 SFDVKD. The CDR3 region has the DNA TGTGCCACCAGTGTGAGGGGAGATACGCAGTATTTT. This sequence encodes CATSVRGDTQYF.

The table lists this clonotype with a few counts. The CDR3 spells CASSTFSGNEQFF. As DNA, the CDR3 is TGCGCCAGCAGCACTTTTTCGGGTAATGAGCAGTTCTTC. The chain combines TRBV5-1 with TRBJ2-1; D is uncertain. The length of the CDR3 is 13 residues. V lost 4 bases, J lost 7 bases, and 12 bases lay in between. Germline loops: CDR1 SGHRS, CDR2 YFSETQ.

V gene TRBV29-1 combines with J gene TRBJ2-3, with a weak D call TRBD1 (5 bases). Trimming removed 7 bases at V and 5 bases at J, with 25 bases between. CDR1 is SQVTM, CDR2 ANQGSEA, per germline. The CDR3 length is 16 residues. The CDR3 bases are TGCAGCGACCGAATGAGCAGGGATGGGGTAGAAGATACGCAGTATTTT. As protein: CSDRMSRDGVEDTQYF.

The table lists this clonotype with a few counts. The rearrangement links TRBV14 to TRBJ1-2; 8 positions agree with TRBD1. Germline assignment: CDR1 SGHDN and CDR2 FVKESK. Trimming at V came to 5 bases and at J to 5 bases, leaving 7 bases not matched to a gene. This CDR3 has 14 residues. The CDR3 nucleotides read TGTGCCAGCAGCGCGAGGGACAGGAGATATGGCTACACCTTC. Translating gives CASSARDRRYGYTF.

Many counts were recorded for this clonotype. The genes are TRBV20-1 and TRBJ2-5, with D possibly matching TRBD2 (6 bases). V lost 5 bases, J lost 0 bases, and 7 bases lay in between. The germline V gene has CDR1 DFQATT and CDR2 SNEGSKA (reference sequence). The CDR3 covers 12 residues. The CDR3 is CSARTNQETQYF. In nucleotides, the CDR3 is TGCAGTGCTCGGACTAACCAAGAGACCCAGTACTTC.

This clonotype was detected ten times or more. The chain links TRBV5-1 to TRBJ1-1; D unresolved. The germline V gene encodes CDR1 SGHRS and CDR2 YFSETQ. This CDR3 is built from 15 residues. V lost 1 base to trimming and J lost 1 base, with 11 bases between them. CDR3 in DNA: TGCGCCAGCAGCTTGATTCCGGGCTCGAACACTGAAGCTTTCTTT. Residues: CASSLIPGSNTEAFF.

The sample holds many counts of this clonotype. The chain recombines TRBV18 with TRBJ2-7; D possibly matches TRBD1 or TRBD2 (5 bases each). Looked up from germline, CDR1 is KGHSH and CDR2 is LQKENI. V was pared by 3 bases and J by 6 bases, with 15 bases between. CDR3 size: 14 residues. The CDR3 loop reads CASSPRDLGSEQYF. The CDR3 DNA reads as TGTGCCAGCTCACCCCGGGACCTCGGATCCGAGCAGTACTTC.

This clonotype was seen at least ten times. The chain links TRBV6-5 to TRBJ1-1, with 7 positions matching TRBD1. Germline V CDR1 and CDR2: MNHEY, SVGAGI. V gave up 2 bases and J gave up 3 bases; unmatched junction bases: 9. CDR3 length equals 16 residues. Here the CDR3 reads CASSYRRGRGDTEAFF. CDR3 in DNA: TGTGCCAGCAGTTACAGGAGGGGGCGTGGGGACACTGAAGCTTTCTTT.

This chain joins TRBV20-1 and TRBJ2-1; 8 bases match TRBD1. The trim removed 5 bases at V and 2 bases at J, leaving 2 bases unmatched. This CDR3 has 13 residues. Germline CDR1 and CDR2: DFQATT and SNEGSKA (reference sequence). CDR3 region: CSAPGQAYNEQFF. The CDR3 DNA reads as TGCAGTGCTCCGGGACAGGCCTACAATGAGCAGTTCTTC.

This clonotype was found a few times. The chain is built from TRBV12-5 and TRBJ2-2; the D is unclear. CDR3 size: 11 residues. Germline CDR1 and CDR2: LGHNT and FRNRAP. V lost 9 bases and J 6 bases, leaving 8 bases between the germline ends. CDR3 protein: CASRTAGELFF. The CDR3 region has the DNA TGTGCTAGCCGCACAGCCGGGGAGCTGTTTTTT.

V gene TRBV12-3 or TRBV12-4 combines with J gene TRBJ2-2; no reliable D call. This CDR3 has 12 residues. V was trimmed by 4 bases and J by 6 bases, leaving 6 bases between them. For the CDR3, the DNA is TGTGCCAGCAGTTCCCGAGCCGGGGAGCTGTTTTTT. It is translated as CASSSRAGELFF.

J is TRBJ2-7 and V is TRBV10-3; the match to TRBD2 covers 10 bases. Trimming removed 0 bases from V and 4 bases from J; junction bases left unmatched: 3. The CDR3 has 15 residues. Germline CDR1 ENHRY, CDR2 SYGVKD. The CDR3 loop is CAISESASGSYEQYF. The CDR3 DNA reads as TGTGCCATCAGTGAGTCCGCTAGCGGGAGTTACGAGCAGTACTTC.

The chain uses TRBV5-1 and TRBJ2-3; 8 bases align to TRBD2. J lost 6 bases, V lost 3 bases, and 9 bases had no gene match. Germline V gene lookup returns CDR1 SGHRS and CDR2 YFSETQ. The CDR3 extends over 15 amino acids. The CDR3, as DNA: TGCGCCAGCAGCTCCAGCGGGAGACCCCTCGATACGCAGTATTTT. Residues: CASSSSGRPLDTQYF.

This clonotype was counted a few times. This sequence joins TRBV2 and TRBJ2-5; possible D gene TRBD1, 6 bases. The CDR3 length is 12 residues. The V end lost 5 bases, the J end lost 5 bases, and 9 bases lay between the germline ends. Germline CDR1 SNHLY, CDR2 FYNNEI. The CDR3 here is CASSTQGETQYF. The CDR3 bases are TGTGCCAGCAGTACGCAGGGGGAGACCCAGTACTTC. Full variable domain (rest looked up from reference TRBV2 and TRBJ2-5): EPEVTQTPSHQVTQMGQEVILRCVPISNHLYFYWYRQILGQKVEFLVSFYNNEISEKSEIFDDQFSVERPDGSNFTLKIRSTKLEDSAMYFCASSTQGETQYFGPGTRLLVL.

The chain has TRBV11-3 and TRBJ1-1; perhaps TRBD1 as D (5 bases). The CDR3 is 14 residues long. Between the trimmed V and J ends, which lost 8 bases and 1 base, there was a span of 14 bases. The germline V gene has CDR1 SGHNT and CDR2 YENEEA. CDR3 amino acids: CASAEGTGNTEAFF. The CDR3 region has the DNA TGTGCCAGCGCGGAGGGTACAGGGAACACTGAAGCTTTCTTT.

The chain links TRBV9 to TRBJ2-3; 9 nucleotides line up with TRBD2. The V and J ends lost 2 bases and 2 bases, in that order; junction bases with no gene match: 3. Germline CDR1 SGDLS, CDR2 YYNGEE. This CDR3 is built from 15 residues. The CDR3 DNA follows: TGTGCCAGCAGCGTTTTAGCGGGGGACACAGATACGCAGTATTTT. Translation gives CASSVLAGDTDTQYF.

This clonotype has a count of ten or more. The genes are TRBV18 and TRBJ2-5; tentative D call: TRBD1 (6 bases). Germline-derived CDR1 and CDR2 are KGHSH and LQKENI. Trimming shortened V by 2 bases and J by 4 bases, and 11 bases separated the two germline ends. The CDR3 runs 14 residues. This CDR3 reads CASSPGQGRETQYF. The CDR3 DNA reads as TGTGCCAGCTCACCAGGGCAGGGGAGAGAGACCCAGTACTTC.

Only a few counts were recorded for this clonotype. DNA for the CDR3: TGTGCCAGCAGCAAACCCTACAGAAGTGAAGCTTTCTTT. Protein: CASSKPYRSEAFF. The V gene is TRBV5-6, the J gene TRBJ1-1, with unresolved D. The CDR3 has 13 amino acids. Germline loops: CDR1 SGHDT, CDR2 YYEEEE. The germline V and J ends were trimmed by 4 bases and 7 bases, with 14 bases remaining between them.

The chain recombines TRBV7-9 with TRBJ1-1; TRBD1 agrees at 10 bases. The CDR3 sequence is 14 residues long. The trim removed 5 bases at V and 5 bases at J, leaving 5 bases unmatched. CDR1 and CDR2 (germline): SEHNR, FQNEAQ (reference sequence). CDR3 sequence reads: CASSRTGGRTEAFF. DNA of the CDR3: TGTGCCAGCAGCCGGACAGGGGGACGTACTGAAGCTTTCTTT.

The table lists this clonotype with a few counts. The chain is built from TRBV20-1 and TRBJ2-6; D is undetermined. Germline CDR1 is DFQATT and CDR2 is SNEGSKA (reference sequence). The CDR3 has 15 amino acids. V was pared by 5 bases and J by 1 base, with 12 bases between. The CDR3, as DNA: TGCAGTGCTCGACACGGGTATTCTGGGGCCAACGTCCTGACTTTC. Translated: CSARHGYSGANVLTF.